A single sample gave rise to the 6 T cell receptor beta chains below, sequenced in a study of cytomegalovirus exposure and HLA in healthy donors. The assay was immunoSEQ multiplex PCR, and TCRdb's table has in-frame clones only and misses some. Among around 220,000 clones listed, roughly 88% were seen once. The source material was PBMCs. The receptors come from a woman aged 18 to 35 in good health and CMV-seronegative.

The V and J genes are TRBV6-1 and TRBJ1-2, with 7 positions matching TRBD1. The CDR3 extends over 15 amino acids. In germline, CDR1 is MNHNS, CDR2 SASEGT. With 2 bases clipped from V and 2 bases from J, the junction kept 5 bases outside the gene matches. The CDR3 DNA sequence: TGTGCCAGCAGTGAATCCCCGGGACAGAACTATGGCTACACCTTC. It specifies CASSESPGQNYGYTF.

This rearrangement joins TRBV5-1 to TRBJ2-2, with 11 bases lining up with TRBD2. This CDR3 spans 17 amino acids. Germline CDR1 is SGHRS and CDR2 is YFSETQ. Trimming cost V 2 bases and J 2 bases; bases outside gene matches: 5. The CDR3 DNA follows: TGCGCCAGCAGCTTCGGGGGGACTAGCGGAAACACCGGGGAGCTGTTTTTT. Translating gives CASSFGGTSGNTGELFF.

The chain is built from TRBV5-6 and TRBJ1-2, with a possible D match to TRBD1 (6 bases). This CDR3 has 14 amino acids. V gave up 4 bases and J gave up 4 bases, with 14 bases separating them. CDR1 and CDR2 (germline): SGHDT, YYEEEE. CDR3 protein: CASSLDRSAYGYTF. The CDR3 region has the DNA TGTGCCAGCAGCCTCGACAGGTCCGCCTATGGCTACACCTTC.

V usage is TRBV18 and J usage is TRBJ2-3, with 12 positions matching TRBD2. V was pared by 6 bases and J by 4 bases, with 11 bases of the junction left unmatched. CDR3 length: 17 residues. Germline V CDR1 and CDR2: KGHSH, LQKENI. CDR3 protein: CASSLPPLAGGPDTQYF. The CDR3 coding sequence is TGTGCCAGCTCCCTTCCTCCACTAGCGGGGGGCCCAGATACGCAGTATTTT.

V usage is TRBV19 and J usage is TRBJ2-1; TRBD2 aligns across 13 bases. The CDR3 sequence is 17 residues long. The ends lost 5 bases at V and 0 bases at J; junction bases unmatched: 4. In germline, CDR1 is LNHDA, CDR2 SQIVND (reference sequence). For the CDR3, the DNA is TGTGCCAGTAGTCAGACTAGCGGGAGGAACTCCTACAATGAGCAGTTCTTC. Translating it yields CASSQTSGRNSYNEQFF.

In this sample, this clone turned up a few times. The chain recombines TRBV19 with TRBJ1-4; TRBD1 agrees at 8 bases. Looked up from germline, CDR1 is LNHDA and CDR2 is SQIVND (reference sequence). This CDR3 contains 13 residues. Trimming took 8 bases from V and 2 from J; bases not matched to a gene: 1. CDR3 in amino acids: CASQGATNEKLFF. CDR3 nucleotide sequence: TGTGCCAGTCAGGGGGCGACTAATGAAAAACTGTTTTTT. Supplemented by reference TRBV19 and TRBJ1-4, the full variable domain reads DGGITQSPKYLFRKEGQNVTLSCEQNLNHDAMYWYRQDPGQGLRLIYYSQIVNDFQKGDIAEGYSVSREKKESFPLTVTSAQKNPTAFYLCASQGATNEKLFFGSGTQLSVL.